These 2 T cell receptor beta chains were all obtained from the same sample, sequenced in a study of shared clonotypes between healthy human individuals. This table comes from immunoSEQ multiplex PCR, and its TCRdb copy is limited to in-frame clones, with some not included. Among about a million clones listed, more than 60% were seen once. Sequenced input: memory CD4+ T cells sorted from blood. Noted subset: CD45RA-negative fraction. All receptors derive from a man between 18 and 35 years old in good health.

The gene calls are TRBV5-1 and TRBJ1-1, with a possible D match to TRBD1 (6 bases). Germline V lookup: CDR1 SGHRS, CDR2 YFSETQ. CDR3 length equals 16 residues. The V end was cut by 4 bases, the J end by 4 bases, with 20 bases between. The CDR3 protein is CASSQGQLAGGTEAFF. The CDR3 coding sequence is TGCGCCAGCAGCCAAGGACAGCTCGCCGGAGGCACTGAAGCTTTCTTT.

CDR3 region: CASSPGQGARSEKLFF. The CDR3 nucleotides read TGCGCCAGCAGCCCGGGACAGGGGGCGCGAAGTGAAAAACTGTTTTTT. The V call is TRBV5-1, the J call TRBJ1-4; 12 positions agree with TRBD1. CDR1 is SGHRS and CDR2 is YFSETQ in the germline V gene. With 4 bases clipped from V and 7 bases from J, the junction kept 8 bases outside the gene matches. There are 16 residues in the CDR3.